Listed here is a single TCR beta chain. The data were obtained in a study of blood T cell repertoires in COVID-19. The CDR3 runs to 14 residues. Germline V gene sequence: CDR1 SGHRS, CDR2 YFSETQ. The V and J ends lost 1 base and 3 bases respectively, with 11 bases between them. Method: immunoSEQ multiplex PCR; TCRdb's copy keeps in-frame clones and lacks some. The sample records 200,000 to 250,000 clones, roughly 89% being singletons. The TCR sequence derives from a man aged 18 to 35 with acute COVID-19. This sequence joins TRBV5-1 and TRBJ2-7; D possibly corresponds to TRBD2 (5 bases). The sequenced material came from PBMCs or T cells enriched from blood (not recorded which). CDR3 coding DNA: TGCGCCAGCAGCTTGCAAGCGGCGAACTACGAGCAGTACTTC. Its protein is CASSLQAANYEQYF.